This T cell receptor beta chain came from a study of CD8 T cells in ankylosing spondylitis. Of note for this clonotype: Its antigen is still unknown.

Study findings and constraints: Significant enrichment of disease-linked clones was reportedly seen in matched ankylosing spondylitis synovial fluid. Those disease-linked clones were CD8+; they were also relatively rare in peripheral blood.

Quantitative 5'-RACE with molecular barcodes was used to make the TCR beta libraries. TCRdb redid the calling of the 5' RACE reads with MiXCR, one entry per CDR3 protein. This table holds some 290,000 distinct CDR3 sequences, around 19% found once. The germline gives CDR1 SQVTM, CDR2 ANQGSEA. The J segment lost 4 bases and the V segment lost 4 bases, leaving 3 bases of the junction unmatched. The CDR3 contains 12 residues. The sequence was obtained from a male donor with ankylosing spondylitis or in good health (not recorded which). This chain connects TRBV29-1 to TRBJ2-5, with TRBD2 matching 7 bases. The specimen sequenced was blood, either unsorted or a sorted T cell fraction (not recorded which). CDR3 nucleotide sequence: TGCAGCGTTGGTCGCGGGAGAGAGACCCAGTACTTC. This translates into CSVGRGRETQYF. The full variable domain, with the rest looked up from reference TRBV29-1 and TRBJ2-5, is SAVISQKPSRDICQRGTSLTIQCQVDSQVTMMFWYRQQPGQSLTLIATANQGSEATYESGFVIDKFPISRPNLTFSTLTVSNMSPEDSSIYLCSVGRGRETQYFGPGTRLLVL.